This T cell receptor beta chain was identified in a study of Graves' ophthalmopathy and Graves' hyperthyroidism. Sampling around 9 ml of fresh peripheral blood provided the PBMCs. Study observations and caveats: An approximately 80% specificity and around 86% sensitivity were achieved by a 13-signature model that separated ophthalmopathy from stable hyperthyroidism.

From RNA, the CDR3 regions of TCR beta chains were amplified and sequenced. First-round RT-PCR relied on HTBI primers, and a second-round multiplex PCR came next. TCRdb used MiXCR to reprocess the multiplex PCR reads, holding one entry per CDR3 protein. Of 200,000 to 250,000 distinct CDR3 sequences listed, 20% to 25% are singletons. V lost 1 base to trimming and J lost 9 bases, with 12 bases between them. The CDR3 is 14 residues long. The germline CDR1 and CDR2 sequences are KGHSH and LQKENI. As concerns this clonotype: Its antigen is not identified.

The sequence was collected from a woman aged 45-59 years with Graves' ophthalmopathy. The chain uses TRBV18 and TRBJ2-2; maybe TRBD2 (5 bases). The sequencing sample was made of peripheral blood. CDR3 DNA: TGTGCCAGCTCACCACAGACTGGGAGCAGGGAGCTGTTTTTT. Its protein is CASSPQTGSRELFF.